The present T cell receptor (beta chain) was sequenced within a study of T cells in Graves' hyperthyroidism and ophthalmopathy. Study context: At the time of initial diagnosis and before any treatment, peripheral blood was collected.

The germline V gene encodes CDR1 ENHRY and CDR2 SYGVKD. The ends lost 6 bases at V and 5 bases at J; junction bases unmatched: 21. The length of the CDR3 is 18 residues. Regions amplified from RNA transcripts were the TCR beta CDR3 regions. Using the HTBI primer set, a first-round RT-PCR was run on the TCR CDR3. TCRdb analysed the multiplex PCR reads with MiXCR anew, one entry per CDR3 protein. The table shows hundreds of thousands of distinct CDR3 sequences, with roughly 15% occurring only once. Study-wide results and limits: Ophthalmopathy could be told apart from stable hyperthyroidism with a 13 V-J model. Model predictions of ophthalmopathy came a median around 6.5 months before onset.

Clinical Activity Scores of at least 3, NOSPECS grades of at least 4 and durations under 3 months characterized ophthalmopathy patients. This clonotype showed up just a few times. The antigen is undetermined. The TCR sequence derives from a woman in her thirties or forties with Graves' ophthalmopathy. The chain uses TRBV10-3 and TRBJ2-7; 8 bases line up with TRBD2. Sequencing was performed on blood. The CDR3 sequence: CAISGGGSMGRGLNEQYF. In nucleotides, the CDR3 is TGTGCCATCAGCGGGGGGGGATCAATGGGCAGGGGCCTTAACGAGCAGTACTTC.